These 4 T cell receptor beta chains originate from one sample sequenced in a study of CD8 T cells in ankylosing spondylitis. TCRdb called the 5' RACE reads again in MiXCR, with one record for every CDR3 protein. Here the sample spans 250,000 or so distinct CDR3 sequences, over 8.5% being singletons. Material: blood, either unsorted or a sorted T cell fraction (not recorded which). The origin of the receptors is a male donor with ankylosing spondylitis or in good health (not recorded which).

This clonotype has just a few counts. The rearrangement links TRBV5-1 to TRBJ2-3; possibly TRBD2 for D (6 bases). This CDR3 has 17 amino acids. Between the trimmed V and J ends, which lost 0 bases and 2 bases, there was a span of 16 bases. Per germline, CDR1 SGHRS and CDR2 YFSETQ. The CDR3 coding sequence is TGCGCCAGCAGCTTGGGAATTATAGGCGGGGACACAGATACGCAGTATTTT. Protein sequence: CASSLGIIGGDTDTQYF.

The J gene is TRBJ2-1, the V gene TRBV6-5; 9 bases are a match to TRBD2. CDR1 and CDR2 from the germline V gene are MNHEY and SVGAGI. The CDR3 is 13 residues long. V shed 6 bases and J 9 bases; nucleotides not matched to a gene: 6. The CDR3 sequence: CASSHGLAIEQFF. CDR3 DNA: TGTGCCAGCAGCCACGGACTAGCGATTGAGCAGTTCTTC.

In its sample, this clonotype was seen many times. The J gene is TRBJ2-7, the V gene TRBV27, with 7 nucleotides matching TRBD1. The CDR3 length is 14 residues. V was clipped by 4 bases and J by 3 bases; unmatched bases: 6. CDR1 is MNHEY, CDR2 SMNVEV, per germline (reference sequence). The CDR3 is CASSYRDSLYEQYF. The DNA for the CDR3 is TGTGCCAGCAGTTACCGGGACAGCCTCTACGAGCAGTACTTC.

This clonotype turned up a few times. V usage is TRBV4-1 and J usage is TRBJ1-2; 10 bases are a match to TRBD1. Germline V CDR1 and CDR2: MGHRA, YSYEKL. The trim removed 4 bases at V and 5 bases at J, leaving 7 bases unmatched. This CDR3 has 15 residues. CDR3 protein: CASSPDRGLLYGYTF. The CDR3 DNA sequence: TGCGCCAGCAGCCCAGACAGGGGGCTCTTGTATGGCTACACCTTC.